This T cell receptor beta chain was obtained from a study of T cells in Graves' hyperthyroidism and ophthalmopathy. Study summary: Peripheral blood was drawn at first diagnosis, prior to all treatment.

Amplified TCR beta CDR3 regions came from RNA transcripts. First-round RT-PCR with HTBI primers amplified the TCR CDR3 region. Each CDR3 protein is one row after TCRdb ran MiXCR on the multiplex PCR reads. The data contain 150,000 or so distinct CDR3 sequences, approximately 24% of them singletons. Many counts were recorded for this clonotype. In making diagnoses, clinical symptoms, serum thyroxine and TRAb, thyroid ultrasound and orbital computed tomography were all used. This CDR3 comprises 14 residues. V was trimmed by 0 bases and J by 2 bases, leaving 10 bases between them. The germline gives CDR1 DFQATT, CDR2 SNEGSKA (reference sequence).

The chain employs TRBV20-1 and TRBJ2-5; maybe TRBD2 (6 bases). The sequenced material came from blood. The clonotype comes from a woman aged 45-65 years with Graves' hyperthyroidism that later progressed to Graves' ophthalmopathy. The CDR3 reads CSARDLREQETQYF. Here the CDR3 DNA reads TGCAGTGCTAGAGATCTCCGGGAGCAAGAGACCCAGTACTTC.